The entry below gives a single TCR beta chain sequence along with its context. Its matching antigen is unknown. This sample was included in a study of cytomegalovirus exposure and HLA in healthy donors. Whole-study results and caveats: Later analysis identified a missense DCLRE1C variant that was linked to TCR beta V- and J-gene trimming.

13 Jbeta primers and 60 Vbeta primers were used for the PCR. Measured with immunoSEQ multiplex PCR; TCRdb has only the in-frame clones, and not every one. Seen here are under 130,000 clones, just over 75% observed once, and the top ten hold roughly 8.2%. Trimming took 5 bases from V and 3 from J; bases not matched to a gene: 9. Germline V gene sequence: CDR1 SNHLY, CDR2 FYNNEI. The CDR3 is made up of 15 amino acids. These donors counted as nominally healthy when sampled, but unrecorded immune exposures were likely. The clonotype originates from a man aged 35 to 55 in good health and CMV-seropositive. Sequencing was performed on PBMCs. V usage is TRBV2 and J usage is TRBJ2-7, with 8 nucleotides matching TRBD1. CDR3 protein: CASSRAGQGLYEQYF. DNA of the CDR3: TGTGCCAGCAGTCGAGCAGGACAGGGCCTCTACGAGCAGTACTTC.